This T cell receptor (beta chain) emerged from a study of CD8+ T cells in alopecia areata. The CDR3 totals 12 residues. The V gene lost 3 bases and the J gene lost 9 bases, with 12 bases spanning the gap. Per germline, CDR1 SNHLY and CDR2 FYNNEI. RNA extraction was followed by reverse transcription into cDNA, which acted as the sequencing template. Sequencing was performed with immunoSEQ multiplex PCR; in TCRdb, only in-frame clones are kept and a portion is missing. Of some 99,000 clones in the sample, roughly 47% were seen once. The source material was CD4+ T cells sorted from blood. The TCR comes from a human donor with alopecia areata. The V and J genes are TRBV2 and TRBJ2-7; TRBD2 might be the D (6 bases). The CDR3 here is CASSEEGSAQYF. CDR3 nucleotides: TGTGCCAGCAGTGAGGAGGGGTCGGCGCAGTACTTC.